Given below is one T cell receptor (beta chain) in context. Its antigen is still unknown. TCRdb called the reads again in MiXCR, with one record for every CDR3 protein. The repertoire holds approximately 770,000 distinct CDR3 sequences, with around 29% as singletons. This sample is drawn from a study of T cell repertoires in cytomegalovirus infection. Across the whole study: Well-studied HLA-B-restricted epitopes and recently identified HLA-C-restricted epitopes of CMV were both used in the study. CMV infection and matching HLA type were both indicated by public TCR beta signatures.

Points from the study as a whole: HLA-C-restricted CMV clonotypes gave the most frequent clonotype in two of eight donors. Carriers of CMV and the relevant HLA type were discriminated by public TCR beta frequency.

The TCR originated in a human donor in good health (CMV status not recorded). Some clones in this sample may be carry-over from other donors' samples. This specimen consisted of cultured CD8+ T cells from PBMCs, obtained from culture after CMV antigen stimulation.

The CDR3 reads CASRHGGEGRREGYTF. The CDR3 region has the DNA TGTGCCAGCCGACACGGCGGGGAGGGACGCCGCGAGGGCTACACCTTC. This chain links TRBV7-9 with TRBJ1-2; D may be TRBD1 (5 bases). This CDR3 has 16 amino acids. Germline V gives CDR1 SEHNR, CDR2 FQNEAQ (reference sequence). Trimming shortened V by 8 bases and J by 8 bases, and 27 bases separated the two germline ends.